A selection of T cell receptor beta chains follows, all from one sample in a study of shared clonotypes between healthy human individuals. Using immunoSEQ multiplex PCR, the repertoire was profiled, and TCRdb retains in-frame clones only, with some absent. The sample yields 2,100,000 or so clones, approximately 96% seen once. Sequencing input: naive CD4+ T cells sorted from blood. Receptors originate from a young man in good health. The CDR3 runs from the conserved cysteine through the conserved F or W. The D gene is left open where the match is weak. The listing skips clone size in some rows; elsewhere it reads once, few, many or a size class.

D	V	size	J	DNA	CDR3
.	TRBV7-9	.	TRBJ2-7	TGTGCCAGCATTGCGCTACCGAGCTACGAGCAGTACTTC	CASIALPSYEQYF
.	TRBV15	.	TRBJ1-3	TGTGCCACCAGCCCGGGCAACCAGGGAAACACCATATATTTT	CATSPGNQGNTIYF
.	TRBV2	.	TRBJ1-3	TGTGCCAGCAGTGAAGCAGTACCCTCTGGAAACACCATATATTTT	CASSEAVPSGNTIYF
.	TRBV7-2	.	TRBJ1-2	TGTGCCAGCAGGCACCATCCAGGGATTGACTATGGCTACACCTTC	CASRHHPGIDYGYTF
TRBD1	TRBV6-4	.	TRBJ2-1	TGTGCCAGCAGCCCGGGACAGGGAACCTACAATGAGCAGTTCTTC	CASSPGQGTYNEQFF
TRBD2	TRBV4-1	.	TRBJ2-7	TGCGCCAGCAGCCAAATAGCGGGGGGGCCCACCTACGAGCAGTACTTC	CASSQIAGGPTYEQYF
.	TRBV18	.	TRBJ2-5	TGTGCCAGCTCCCCCTTGGGGGCGCGAGAGACCCAGTACTTC	CASSPLGARETQYF
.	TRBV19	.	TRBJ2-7	TGTGCCAGTAGTGGCCGGGATACCTACGAGCAGTACTTC	CASSGRDTYEQYF
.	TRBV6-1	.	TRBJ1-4	TGTGCCAGCAGTGAACAGGGGTCTAATGAAAAACTGTTTTTT	CASSEQGSNEKLFF
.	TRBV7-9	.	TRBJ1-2	TGTGCCAGCAGCGTCGCTGCGCCAGAGAGATATGGCTACACCTTC	CASSVAAPERYGYTF
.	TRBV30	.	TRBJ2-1	TGTGCCTGGAGCAACCCCCAACTAGATCGGGGCATTGAGCAGTTCTTC	CAWSNPQLDRGIEQFF
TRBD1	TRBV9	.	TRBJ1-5	TGTGCCAGCAGCCCTGGGACAGGGTCCGGTCAGCCCCAGCATTTT	CASSPGTGSGQPQHF
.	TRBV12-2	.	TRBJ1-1	TGTGCAAGTCGCTTTGACAGGTTAGGTGAAGCTTTCTTT	CASRFDRLGEAFF
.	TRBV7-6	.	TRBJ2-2	TGTGCCAGCAGCTTCATAGAGGCGGGGGAGCTGTTTTTT	CASSFIEAGELFF
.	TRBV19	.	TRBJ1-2	TGTGCCACCAGGGTGGGTAACTATGGCTACACCTTC	CATRVGNYGYTF
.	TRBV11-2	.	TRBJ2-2	TGTGCCAGCAGCTTACGGGGCACCGGGGAGCTGTTTTTT	CASSLRGTGELFF
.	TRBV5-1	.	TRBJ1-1	TGCGCCAGCAGCATCTTAGGGCGGGGGACTGAAGCTTTCTTT	CASSILGRGTEAFF
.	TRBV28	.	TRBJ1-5	TGTGCCAGCACCCCGGGGAGTCATCAGCCCCAGCATTTT	CASTPGSHQPQHF
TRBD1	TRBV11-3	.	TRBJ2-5	TGTGCCAGCAGCTTGGCAGGGGGCTCGGAGACCCAGTACTTC	CASSLAGGSETQYF
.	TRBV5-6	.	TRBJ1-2	TGTGCCAGCAGATATGTTGGAACAGTCAACTATGGCTACACCTTC	CASRYVGTVNYGYTF
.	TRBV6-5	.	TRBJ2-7	TGTGCCACCCGAGGAGGCAGGAGCTCCTACGAGCAGTACTTC	CATRGGRSSYEQYF
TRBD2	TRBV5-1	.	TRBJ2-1	TGCGCCAGCAGTTTCCGGACTAGTCCGCCGGGGGAGCAGTTCTTC	CASSFRTSPPGEQFF
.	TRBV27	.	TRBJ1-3	TGTGCCAGCAGTTTATCCCCCCCCCTCTCTGGAAACACCATATATTTT	CASSLSPPLSGNTIYF
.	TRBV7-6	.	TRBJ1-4	TGTGCCAGCAGCCAGCACAGGGTAGGCGAAAAACTGTTTTTT	CASSQHRVGEKLFF
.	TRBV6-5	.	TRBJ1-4	TGTGCCAGCAGTTACGGCGGGGGTGAAAAACTGTTTTTT	CASSYGGGEKLFF
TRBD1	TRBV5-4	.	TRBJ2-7	TGTGCCAGCAGAGACAGGGATTTCTACGAGCAGTACTTC	CASRDRDFYEQYF
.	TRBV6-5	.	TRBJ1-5	TGTGCCAGCAGTTACGGGGTAGGTGCTCAGCCCCAGCATTTT	CASSYGVGAQPQHF
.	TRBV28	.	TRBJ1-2	TGTGCCAGCAGTCTATCTGGGGGCGGGGCGGCACTTAGCTATGGCTACACCTTC	CASSLSGGGAALSYGYTF
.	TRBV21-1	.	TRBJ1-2	TGTGCCAGCAGCAAAGCGCTTCGGGCGGGCGGCTACACCTTC	CASSKALRAGGYTF
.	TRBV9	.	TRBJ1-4	TGTGCCAGCAGCGTAGATCTAGAAGGGAGGCTGTTTTTT	CASSVDLEGRLFF
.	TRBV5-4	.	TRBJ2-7	TGTGCCAGCAGCCCTCAAATAGGACAGTACGAGCAGTACTTC	CASSPQIGQYEQYF
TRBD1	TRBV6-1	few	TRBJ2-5	TGTGCCAGCAGTGTACAGGGGCCTACCACGTTGGAGACCCAGTACTTC	CASSVQGPTTLETQYF
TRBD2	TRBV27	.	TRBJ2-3	TGTGCCAGCAGGGGACTAGCGGCCCTTGGGGGCACAGATACGCAGTATTTT	CASRGLAALGGTDTQYF